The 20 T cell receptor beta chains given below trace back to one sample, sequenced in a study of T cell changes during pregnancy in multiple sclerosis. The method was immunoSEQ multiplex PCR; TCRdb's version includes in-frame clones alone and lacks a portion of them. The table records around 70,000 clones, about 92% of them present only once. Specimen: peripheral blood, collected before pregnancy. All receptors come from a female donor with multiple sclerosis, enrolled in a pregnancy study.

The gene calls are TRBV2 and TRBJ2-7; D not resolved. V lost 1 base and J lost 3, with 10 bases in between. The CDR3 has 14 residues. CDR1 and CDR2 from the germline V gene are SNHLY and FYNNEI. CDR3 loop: CASSEEMGNYEQYF. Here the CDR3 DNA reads TGTGCCAGCAGTGAAGAAATGGGCAACTACGAGCAGTACTTC.

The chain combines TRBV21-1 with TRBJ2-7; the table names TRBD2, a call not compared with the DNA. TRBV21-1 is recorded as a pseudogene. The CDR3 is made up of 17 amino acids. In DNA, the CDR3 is TGTGCCAGCAGCAACGAAGGAGTACTGATAAACTCCTACGAGCAGTACTTC. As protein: CASSNEGVLINSYEQYF.

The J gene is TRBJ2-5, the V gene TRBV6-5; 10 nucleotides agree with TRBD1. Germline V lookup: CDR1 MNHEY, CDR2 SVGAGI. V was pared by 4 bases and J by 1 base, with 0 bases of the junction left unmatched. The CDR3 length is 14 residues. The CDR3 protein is CASSWTGGQETQYF. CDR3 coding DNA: TGTGCCAGCAGTTGGACAGGGGGCCAAGAGACCCAGTACTTC.

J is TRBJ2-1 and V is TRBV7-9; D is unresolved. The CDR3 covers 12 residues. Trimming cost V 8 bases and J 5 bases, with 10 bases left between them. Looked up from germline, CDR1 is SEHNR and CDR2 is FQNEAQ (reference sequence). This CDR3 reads CASRGFNNEQFF. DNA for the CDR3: TGTGCCAGCCGAGGCTTCAACAATGAGCAGTTCTTC. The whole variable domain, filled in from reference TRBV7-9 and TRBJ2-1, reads DTGVSQNPRHKITKRGQNVTFRCDPISEHNRLYWYRQTLGQGPEFLTYFQNEAQLEKSRLLSDRFSAERPKGSFSTLEIQRTEQGDSAMYLCASRGFNNEQFFGPGTRLTVL.

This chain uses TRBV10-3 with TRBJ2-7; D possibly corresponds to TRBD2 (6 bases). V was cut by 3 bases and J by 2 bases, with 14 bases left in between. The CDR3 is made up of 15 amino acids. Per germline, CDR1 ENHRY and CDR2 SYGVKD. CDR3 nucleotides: TGTGCCATCAGTGATTTAGTAGCGGCTACCTACGAGCAGTACTTC. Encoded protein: CAISDLVAATYEQYF.

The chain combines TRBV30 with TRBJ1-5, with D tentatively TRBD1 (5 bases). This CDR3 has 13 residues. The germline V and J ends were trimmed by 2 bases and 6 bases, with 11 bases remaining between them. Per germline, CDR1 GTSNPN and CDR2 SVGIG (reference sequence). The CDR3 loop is CAWSSGLGQPQHF. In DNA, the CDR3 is TGTGCCTGGAGTTCAGGGCTGGGTCAGCCCCAGCATTTT.

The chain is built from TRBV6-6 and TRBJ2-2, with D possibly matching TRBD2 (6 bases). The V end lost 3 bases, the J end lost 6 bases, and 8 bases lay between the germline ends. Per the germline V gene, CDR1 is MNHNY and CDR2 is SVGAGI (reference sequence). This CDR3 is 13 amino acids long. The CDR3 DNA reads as TGTGCCAGCAGTTATTGGGAGGCCGGGGAGCTGTTTTTT. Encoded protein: CASSYWEAGELFF.

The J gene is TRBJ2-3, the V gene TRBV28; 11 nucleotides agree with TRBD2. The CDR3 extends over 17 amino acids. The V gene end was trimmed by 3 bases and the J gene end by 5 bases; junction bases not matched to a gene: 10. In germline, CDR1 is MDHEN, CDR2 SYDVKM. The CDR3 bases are TGTGCCAGCAGTTTTGGGCCTAGCGGGAGGCAAGTAGATACGCAGTATTTT. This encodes CASSFGPSGRQVDTQYF.

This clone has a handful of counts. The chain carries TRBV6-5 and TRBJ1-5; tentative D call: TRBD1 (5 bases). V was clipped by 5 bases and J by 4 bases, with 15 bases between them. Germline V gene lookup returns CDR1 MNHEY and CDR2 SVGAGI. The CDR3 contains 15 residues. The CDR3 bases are TGTGCCAGCAGTCCCTCGTACAGGACGAATCAGCCCCAGCATTTT. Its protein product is CASSPSYRTNQPQHF.

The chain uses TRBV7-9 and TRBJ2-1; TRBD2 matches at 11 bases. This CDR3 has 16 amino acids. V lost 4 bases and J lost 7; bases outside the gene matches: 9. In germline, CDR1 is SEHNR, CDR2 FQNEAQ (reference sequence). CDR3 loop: CASSSLELAGANEQFF. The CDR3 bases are TGTGCCAGCAGCTCCTTGGAACTAGCGGGAGCTAATGAGCAGTTCTTC.

This CDR3 reads CASWRDRGREKTQYF. DNA for the CDR3: TGTGCCAGCTGGAGGGACAGGGGGCGCGAAAAGACCCAGTACTTC. The V and J genes are TRBV2 and TRBJ2-5; 12 nucleotides match TRBD1. Germline lookup yields CDR1 SNHLY and CDR2 FYNNEI. V lost 8 bases, J lost 6 bases, and 10 bases stayed unmatched. The length of the CDR3 is 15 residues.

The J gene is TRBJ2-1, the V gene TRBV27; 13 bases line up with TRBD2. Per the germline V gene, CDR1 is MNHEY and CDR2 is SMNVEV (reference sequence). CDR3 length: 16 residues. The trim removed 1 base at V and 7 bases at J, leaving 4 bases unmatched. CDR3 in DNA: TGTGCCAGCAGTTTATGGACTAGCGGGAGTGTGAATGAGCAGTTCTTC. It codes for CASSLWTSGSVNEQFF.

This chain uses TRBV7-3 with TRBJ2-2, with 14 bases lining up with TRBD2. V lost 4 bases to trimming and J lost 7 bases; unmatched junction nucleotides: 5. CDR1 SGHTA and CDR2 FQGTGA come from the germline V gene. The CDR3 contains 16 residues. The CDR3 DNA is TGTGCCAGCAGCTCGGGACTAGCGGGAGCGCTCGGGGAGCTGTTTTTT. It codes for CASSSGLAGALGELFF.

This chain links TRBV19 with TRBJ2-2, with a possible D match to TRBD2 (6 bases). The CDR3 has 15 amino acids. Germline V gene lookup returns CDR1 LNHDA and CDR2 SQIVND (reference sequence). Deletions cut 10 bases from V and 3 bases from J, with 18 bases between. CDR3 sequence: CATEYYSGHTGELFF. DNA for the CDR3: TGTGCCACCGAATACTATAGCGGCCACACCGGGGAGCTGTTTTTT.

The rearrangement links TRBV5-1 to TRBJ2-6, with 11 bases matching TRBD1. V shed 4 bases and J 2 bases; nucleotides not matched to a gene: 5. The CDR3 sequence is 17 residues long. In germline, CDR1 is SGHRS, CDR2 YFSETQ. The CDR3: CASSPPGQGAGANVLTF. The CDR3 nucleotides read TGCGCCAGCAGCCCACCGGGACAGGGGGCTGGGGCCAACGTCCTGACTTTC.

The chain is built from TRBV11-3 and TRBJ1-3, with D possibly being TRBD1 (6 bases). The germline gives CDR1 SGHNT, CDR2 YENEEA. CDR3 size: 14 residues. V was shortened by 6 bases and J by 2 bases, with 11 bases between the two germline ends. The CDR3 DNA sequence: TGTGCCAGCAGACCAACAGGGCCTGGAAACACCATATATTTT. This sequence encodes CASRPTGPGNTIYF.

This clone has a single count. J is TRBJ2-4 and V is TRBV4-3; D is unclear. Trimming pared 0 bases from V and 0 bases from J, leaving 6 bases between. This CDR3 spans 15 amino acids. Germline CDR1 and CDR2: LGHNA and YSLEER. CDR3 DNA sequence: TGCGCCAGCAGCCAAGATGCGGTAGCCAAAAACATTCAGTACTTC. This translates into CASSQDAVAKNIQYF.

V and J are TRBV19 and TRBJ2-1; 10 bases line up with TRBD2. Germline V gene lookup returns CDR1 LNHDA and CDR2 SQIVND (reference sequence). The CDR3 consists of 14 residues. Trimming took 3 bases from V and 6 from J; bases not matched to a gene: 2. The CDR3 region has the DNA TGTGCCAGTAGTATCCTAGCGGGAGCCAATGAGCAGTTCTTC. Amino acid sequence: CASSILAGANEQFF.

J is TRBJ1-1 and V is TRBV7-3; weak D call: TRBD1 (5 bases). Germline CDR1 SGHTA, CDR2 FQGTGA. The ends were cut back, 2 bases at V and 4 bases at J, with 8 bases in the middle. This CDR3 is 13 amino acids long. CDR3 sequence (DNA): TGTGCCAGCAGCTTATGGGGCGCCACTGAAGCTTTCTTT. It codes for CASSLWGATEAFF.

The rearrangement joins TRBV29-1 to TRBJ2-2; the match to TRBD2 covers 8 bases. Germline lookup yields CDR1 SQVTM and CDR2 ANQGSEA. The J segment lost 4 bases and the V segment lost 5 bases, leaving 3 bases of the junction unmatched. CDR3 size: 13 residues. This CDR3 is CSVSGGLTGELFF. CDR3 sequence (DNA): TGCAGCGTTAGCGGGGGACTCACCGGGGAGCTGTTTTTT.